Detailed here is one T cell receptor beta chain. The germline V gene has CDR1 MNHEY and CDR2 SVGAGI. The CDR3 length is 13 residues. The V and J ends lost 5 bases and 3 bases respectively, with 11 bases between them. Sequencing used immunoSEQ v3. TCRdb's table, derived via immunoSEQ multiplex PCR, lists solely in-frame clones and lacks some. This repertoire shows about 60,000 clones, roughly 84% found once; its top ten account for about 2.5%. The sample originates from a study of TIL therapy for anti-PD-1-resistant metastatic lung cancer. The wider study: Median patient age was approximately 58, ranging roughly 38-75 years.

Time point specified: pre-treatment sample, taken before nivolumab and TIL therapy. This clonotype was obtained from a person aged 25 to 85 with non-small cell lung cancer. The V call is TRBV6-5, the J call TRBJ2-7; no clear D gene. Sequencing was performed on blood, taken at baseline. The CDR3 loop is CASSPLADYEQYF. The CDR3 DNA is TGTGCCAGCAGTCCACTCGCCGACTACGAGCAGTACTTC.